These 10 T cell receptor beta chains were sequenced from one sample in a study of beta chain features in type 1 diabetes. Overall study results and limits: In every one of the four CD4+ subsets, TCRB CDR3s were moderately but significantly shorter in Type 1 diabetes patients.

These receptors lack a known antigen. Isolated RNA was reverse transcribed in full, so expressed TCRB transcripts were sequenced. Produced via immunoSEQ multiplex PCR; TCRdb's table is partial and in-frame only. Of 250,000 or so clones in the sample, around 21% are singletons; the top ten hold around 0.028%. The sequenced material came from naive CD4+ T cells from blood. Receptors were obtained from a woman aged 35 to 49 with type 1 diabetes.

This chain connects TRBV9 to TRBJ1-2, with TRBD1 as a possible D gene (6 bases). This CDR3 comprises 14 residues. Trimming stripped 3 bases from V and 5 bases from J, with 14 bases between. The germline V gene has CDR1 SGDLS and CDR2 YYNGEE. The CDR3 DNA sequence: TGTGCCAGCAGCGCCCAGGGGTCTAGATATGGCTACACCTTC. Translated, it gives CASSAQGSRYGYTF. Together with reference TRBV9 and TRBJ1-2, the CDR3 gives the full variable domain: DSGVTQTPKHLITATGQRVTLRCSPRSGDLSVYWYQQSLDQGLQFLIQYYNGEERAKGNILERFSAQQFPDLHSELNLSSLELGDSALYFCASSAQGSRYGYTFGSGTRLTVV.

The rearrangement links TRBV7-6 to TRBJ1-6; TRBD1 is a possible D gene (6 bases). The CDR3 contains 14 residues. The germline V gene encodes CDR1 SGHVS and CDR2 FNYEAQ. Trimming left V 3 bases short and J 10 bases short, with 13 bases between. The CDR3 DNA reads TGTGCCAGCAGCTTTAGCGGGGGCGGATCACCCCTCCACTTT. Translating gives CASSFSGGGSPLHF.

This sequence joins TRBV2 and TRBJ2-2; no clear D gene. The ends were cut back, 3 bases at V and 5 bases at J, with 13 bases in the middle. The CDR3 is made up of 15 amino acids. CDR1 and CDR2 (germline): SNHLY, FYNNEI. CDR3 amino acids: CASSEVAGSTGELFF. The CDR3 coding sequence is TGTGCCAGCAGTGAGGTGGCAGGATCGACCGGGGAGCTGTTTTTT.

This clone was seen only a few times. V and J are TRBV5-1 and TRBJ2-1, with D tentatively TRBD2 (6 bases). This CDR3 contains 14 residues. The germline gives CDR1 SGHRS, CDR2 YFSETQ. The ends were cut back, 1 base at V and 13 bases at J, with 18 bases in the middle. The CDR3 reads CASSLISAGTPQFF. CDR3 in DNA: TGCGCCAGCAGCTTGATATCTGCAGGGACTCCCCAGTTCTTC.

This clone was observed a handful of times. The chain joins TRBV7-2 to TRBJ1-1; D remains ambiguous. This CDR3 comprises 14 residues. CDR1 SGHTA and CDR2 FQGNSA come from the germline V gene. Trimming took 2 bases from V and 0 from J, leaving 7 bases between them. For the CDR3, the DNA is TGTGCCAGCAGCTTACTGAGCGTGAACACTGAAGCTTTCTTT. Residues: CASSLLSVNTEAFF. Using reference TRBV7-2 and TRBJ1-1 for the parts outside the CDR3, the full variable domain is GAGVSQSPSNKVTEKGKDVELRCDPISGHTALYWYRQSLGQGLEFLIYFQGNSAPDKSGLPSDRFSAERTGGSVSTLTIQRTQQEDSAVYLCASSLLSVNTEAFFGQGTRLTVV.

This sequence joins TRBV9 and TRBJ2-2; D unclear. Germline loops: CDR1 SGDLS, CDR2 YYNGEE. V was shortened by 3 bases and J by 0 bases, with 9 bases between the two germline ends. The CDR3 consists of 15 residues. The CDR3 protein is CASSARSANTGELFF. The CDR3 DNA is TGTGCCAGCAGCGCGAGGTCCGCGAACACCGGGGAGCTGTTTTTT.

The rearrangement joins TRBV9 to TRBJ1-2, with D hard to call. This CDR3 is built from 13 residues. V was clipped by 3 bases and J by 6 bases, with 12 bases between them. From germline, CDR1 is SGDLS and CDR2 YYNGEE. The CDR3 region is CASSDPGVNGYTF. The DNA of the CDR3 is TGTGCCAGCAGCGACCCCGGGGTGAATGGCTACACCTTC. The whole variable domain, remainder taken from reference TRBV9 and TRBJ1-2, is DSGVTQTPKHLITATGQRVTLRCSPRSGDLSVYWYQQSLDQGLQFLIQYYNGEERAKGNILERFSAQQFPDLHSELNLSSLELGDSALYFCASSDPGVNGYTFGSGTRLTVV.

This clone has more than one count but fewer than ten. This rearrangement joins TRBV4-1 to TRBJ1-5, with TRBD1 matching 7 bases. Unmatched junction bases numbered 11, after V lost 4 bases and J lost 5 bases. The CDR3 sequence is 16 residues long. The germline V gene has CDR1 MGHRA and CDR2 YSYEKL. CDR3 DNA sequence: TGCGCCAGCAGCCCTTTGGAAAGGGGGCAAGATCAGCCCCAGCATTTT. Its protein is CASSPLERGQDQPQHF.

V usage is TRBV27 and J usage is TRBJ1-2; a weak D match, TRBD1 (5 bases). The CDR3 runs 16 residues. V dropped 0 bases and J dropped 4 bases, with 15 bases sitting between them. The germline gives CDR1 MNHEY, CDR2 SMNVEV (reference sequence). As DNA, the CDR3 is TGTGCCAGCAGTTTATCAGTACCCGGGGGGAGCTATGGCTACACCTTC. Translation gives CASSLSVPGGSYGYTF.

The chain is built from TRBV30 and TRBJ1-2, with D unresolved. This CDR3 is built from 12 residues. Trimming stripped 2 bases from V and 5 bases from J, with 9 bases between. Germline CDR1 is GTSNPN and CDR2 is SVGIG (reference sequence). DNA of the CDR3: TGTGCCTGGAGTCTCACAGCTTATGGCTACACCTTC. Translating it yields CAWSLTAYGYTF.